Given below is one T cell receptor beta chain in context. Its cognate antigen has yet to be identified. The sample holds no much larger clone one base away, and base qualities are not on file. Receptor libraries were prepared by multiplex PCR. The data were produced on an Illumina HiSeq 2500. TCRbeta libraries were constructed through three rounds of nested PCR with primers (Table S4) according to protocols modified from ARM-PCR. Before sequencing, PCR products of 200-500 bp were cut from the gel and purified using the QIAquick gel extraction kit. The authors processed their data as follows. Reads were cleaned using Trimmomatic, were merged into complete CDR3 sequences using FLASH, and were assigned to V(D)J germline segments using MiTCR. Clonal diversity was calculated as the inverse Simpson's index using VDJtools. A read counted as productive if the sequence was in-frame and lacked a premature stop codon. In-frame beta chains were kept once TCRdb had trimmed the public reads at Q25 with fastp and called clones with MiXCR. Each entry merges the rows of one CDR3 protein and shows their most common DNA and genes. What appears here as the V and J calls and clone size reflects TCRdb's work, not the paper's. This sample is represented by 90,000 to 100,000 distinct CDR3 sequences; 75% to 90% of them were singletons. The top ten clones comprise about 31% of the sample.

RNA was isolated from bulk, unsorted tissue, and RNA quality was assessed with a NanoDrop ND-1000 and an Agilent 2100. Normal lung samples were distant non-tumor tissue taken more than 3 cm from the tumor edge. Donors were newly diagnosed lung cancer patients admitted for thoracic surgery in China between August and November 2014, without prior chemotherapy. The study excluded patients who had received radiotherapy or chemotherapy before or who had another cancer at the same time. Pieces of surgical tissue measuring roughly 1-2.3 cm3 were kept in RNAlater solution and stored at -80 degrees C until use. This entry comes from a study of tumor and adjacent non-tumor tissue in lung cancer (dated by TCRdb to 2016 to 2019). With respect to the entire study: Patients with adenocarcinoma (over 11), squamous cell carcinoma (2) and small cell lung cancer (1) were included in the cohort. The approximately 15 enrolled patients, of whom 10 were men and 5 were women, were aged about 31 to 80 years and were diagnosed with TNM stage I to III disease. In total, sequencing yielded approximately 130,000,000 productive TCRbeta reads, which works out to an average of around 4.2 million reads per sample. Using bulk TCRbeta repertoires from over twelve lung cancer patients, the study set lung tumor tissue side by side with matched distant non-tumor lung tissue. TCRbeta CDR3 sequencing was performed on about 29 paired specimens, with one tumor sample and one normal lung sample collected per patient. What the work shows at the level of the full study, not this receptor alone: Significantly higher TCR diversity was found in younger patients, and higher tumor TCR diversity was associated with shorter overall and disease-free survival. The sequencing platform is not named in the methods, and unique molecular identifiers are not mentioned. The top 100 clones accounted for a significantly larger cumulative portion of the repertoire in normal lung than in tumor tissue. With only roughly 14 patients in the cohort, the authors noted that larger samples and more detailed clinical data are needed. Tumor tissue showed significantly greater TCR diversity (inverse Simpson) than normal lung tissue (around 450 vs 150, P = 0.0075, Mann-Whitney U test). Because peripheral blood was not sequenced, the blood TCRbeta repertoires of the lung cancer patients in the study went unexamined.

This sequence was found in a man aged 60-69 years with small cell lung cancer. Source material: distant non-tumor lung tissue.

The CDR3 protein: CASCPDTSGANVLTF. Read as DNA, the sequence is TGTGCCAGCTGCCCAGACACCTCTGGGGCCAACGTCCTGACTTTC. Here the chain combines TRBV5-6 and TRBJ2-6; the D gene cannot be resolved reliably. The V end loses 7 bases and the J end loses 0 bases, and a stretch of 11 bases separates them. CDR1 SGHDT and CDR2 YYEEEE were looked up in the germline V gene. Reading from cysteine to phenylalanine, the CDR3 counts 15 amino acids. Only CDR3 DNA is held: 45 bases, read in frame from base 1.